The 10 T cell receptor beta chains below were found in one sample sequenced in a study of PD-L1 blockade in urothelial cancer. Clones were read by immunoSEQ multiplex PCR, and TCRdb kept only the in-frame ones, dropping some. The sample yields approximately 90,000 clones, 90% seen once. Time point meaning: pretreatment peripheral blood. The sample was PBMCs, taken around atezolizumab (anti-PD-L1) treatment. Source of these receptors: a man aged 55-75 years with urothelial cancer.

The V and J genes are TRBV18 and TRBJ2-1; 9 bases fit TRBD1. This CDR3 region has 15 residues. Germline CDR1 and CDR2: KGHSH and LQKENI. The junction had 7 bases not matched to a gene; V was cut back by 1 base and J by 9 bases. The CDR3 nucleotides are TGTGCCAGCTCACCACAGACAGGGGGGATCTCTGAGCAGTTCTTC. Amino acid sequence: CASSPQTGGISEQFF.

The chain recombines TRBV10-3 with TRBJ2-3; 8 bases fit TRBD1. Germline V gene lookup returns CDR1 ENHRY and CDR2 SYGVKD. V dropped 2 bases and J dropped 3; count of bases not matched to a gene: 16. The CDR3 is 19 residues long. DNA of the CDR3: TGTGCCATCAGTGAGCGAGACAGGGGAGATGACGGGAATACAGATACGCAGTATTTT. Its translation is CAISERDRGDDGNTDTQYF.

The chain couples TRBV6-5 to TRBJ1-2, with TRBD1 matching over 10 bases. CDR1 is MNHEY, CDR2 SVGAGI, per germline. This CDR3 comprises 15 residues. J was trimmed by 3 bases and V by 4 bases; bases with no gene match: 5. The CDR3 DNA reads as TGTGCCAGCAGTTCTCCGGGACAGGGGTACTATGGCTACACCTTC. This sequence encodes CASSSPGQGYYGYTF.

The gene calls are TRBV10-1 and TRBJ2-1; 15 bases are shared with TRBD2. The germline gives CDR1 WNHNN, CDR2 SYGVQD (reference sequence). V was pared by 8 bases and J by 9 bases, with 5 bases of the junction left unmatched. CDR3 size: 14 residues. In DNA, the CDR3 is TGCGCCAGCGAAGCGGGACTAGCGGGAGGTGAGCAGTTCTTC. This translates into CASEAGLAGGEQFF.

The CDR3 region has the DNA TGTGCCAGCAGTTTACGCATCGGCGGCTACGAGCAGTACTTC. Translating gives CASSLRIGGYEQYF. The rearrangement uses TRBV27 and TRBJ2-7; D gene ambiguous. The germline V gene encodes CDR1 MNHEY and CDR2 SMNVEV (reference sequence). With 2 bases removed from V and 3 bases from J, the gap between germline ends came to 11 bases. The CDR3 totals 14 residues.

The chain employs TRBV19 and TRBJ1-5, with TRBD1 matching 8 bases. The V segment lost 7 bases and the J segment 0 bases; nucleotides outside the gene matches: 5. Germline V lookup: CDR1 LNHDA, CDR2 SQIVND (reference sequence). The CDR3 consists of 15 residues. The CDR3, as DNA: TGTGCCAGTACCCGGACAGGGAATAGCAATCAGCCCCAGCATTTT. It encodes CASTRTGNSNQPQHF. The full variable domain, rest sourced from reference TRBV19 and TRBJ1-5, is DGGITQSPKYLFRKEGQNVTLSCEQNLNHDAMYWYRQDPGQGLRLIYYSQIVNDFQKGDIAEGYSVSREKKESFPLTVTSAQKNPTAFYLCASTRTGNSNQPQHFGDGTRLSIL.

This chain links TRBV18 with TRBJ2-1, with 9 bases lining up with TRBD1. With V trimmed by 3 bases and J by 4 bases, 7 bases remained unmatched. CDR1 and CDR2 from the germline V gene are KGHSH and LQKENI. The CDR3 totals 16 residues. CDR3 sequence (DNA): TGTGCCAGCTCACCGCTCCGGGACAGGGATTACAATGAGCAGTTCTTC. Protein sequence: CASSPLRDRDYNEQFF.

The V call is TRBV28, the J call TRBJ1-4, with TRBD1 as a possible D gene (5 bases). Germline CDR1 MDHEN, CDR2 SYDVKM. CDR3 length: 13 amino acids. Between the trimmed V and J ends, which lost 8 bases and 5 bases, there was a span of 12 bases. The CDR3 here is CASAGYLNEKLFF. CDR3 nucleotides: TGTGCCAGCGCAGGGTATTTAAATGAAAAACTGTTTTTT.

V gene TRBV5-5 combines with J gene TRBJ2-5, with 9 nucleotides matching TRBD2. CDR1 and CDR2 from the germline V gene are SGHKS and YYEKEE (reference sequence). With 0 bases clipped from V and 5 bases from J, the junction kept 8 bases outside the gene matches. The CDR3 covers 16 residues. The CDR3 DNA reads TGTGCCAGCAGCTTGGAGCGCGGGGGGGCAGGCGAGACCCAGTACTTC. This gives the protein CASSLERGGAGETQYF.

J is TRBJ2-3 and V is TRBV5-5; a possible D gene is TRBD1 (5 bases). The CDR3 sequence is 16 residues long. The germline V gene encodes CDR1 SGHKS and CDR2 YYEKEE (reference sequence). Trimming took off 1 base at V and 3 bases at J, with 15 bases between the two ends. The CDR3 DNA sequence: TGTGCCAGCAGCTTGTTTATTGGGGCCTCGACAGATACGCAGTATTTT. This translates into CASSLFIGASTDTQYF.